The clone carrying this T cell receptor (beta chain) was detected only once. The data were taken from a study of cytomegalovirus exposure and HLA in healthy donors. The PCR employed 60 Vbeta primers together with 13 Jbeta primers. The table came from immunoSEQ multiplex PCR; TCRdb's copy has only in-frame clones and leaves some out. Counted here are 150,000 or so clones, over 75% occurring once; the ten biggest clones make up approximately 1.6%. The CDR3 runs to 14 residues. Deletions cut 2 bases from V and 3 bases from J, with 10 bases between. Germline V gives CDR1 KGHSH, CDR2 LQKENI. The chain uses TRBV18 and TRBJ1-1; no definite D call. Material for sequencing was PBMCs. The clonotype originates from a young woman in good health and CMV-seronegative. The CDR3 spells CASSPLDIDTEAFF. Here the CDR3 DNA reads TGTGCCAGCTCACCATTAGACATCGACACTGAAGCTTTCTTT.